The 30 T cell receptor beta chains presented below share a single source sample, sequenced in a study of control samples from healthy donors and cancer patients. Some clones are missing from TCRdb's copy, which holds only in-frame ones; the method was immunoSEQ multiplex PCR. The table includes more than 150,000 clones, 80% to 95% detected once. The sequenced sample consisted of blood. These receptors were obtained from a man younger than 35 in good health.

This chain joins TRBV5-5 and TRBJ1-5; D gene unclear. The germline CDR1 and CDR2 sequences are SGHKS and YYEKEE (reference sequence). V was trimmed by 1 base and J by 0 bases, leaving 20 bases between them. CDR3 length: 19 residues. CDR3 nucleotide sequence: TGTGCCAGCAGCTTGTTTGTCCGGACTACGTCTTATAGCAATCAGCCCCAGCATTTT. Protein sequence: CASSLFVRTTSYSNQPQHF.

This chain joins TRBV7-6 and TRBJ2-1, with a weak D call TRBD1 (6 bases). Trimming cost V 5 bases and J 0 bases, with 14 bases left between them. Germline loops: CDR1 SGHVS, CDR2 FNYEAQ. This CDR3 region has 16 residues. CDR3 residues: CASSHSGTLSYNEQFF. The DNA of the CDR3 is TGTGCCAGCAGCCACTCTGGGACACTCTCCTACAATGAGCAGTTCTTC.

The chain combines TRBV2 with TRBJ1-2; no clear D gene. Germline CDR1 reads SNHLY; CDR2 reads FYNNEI. Deletions cut 4 bases from V and 8 bases from J, with 14 bases between. This CDR3 is built from 13 residues. CDR3 in amino acids: CASSVGAGRGYTF. CDR3 sequence (DNA): TGTGCCAGCAGTGTTGGTGCAGGCCGCGGCTACACCTTC.

V usage is TRBV24-1 and J usage is TRBJ1-1, with D perhaps matching TRBD1 (5 bases). V shed 5 bases and J shed 1 base, with 10 bases lying between them. The CDR3 is made up of 14 amino acids. The germline V gene encodes CDR1 KGHDR and CDR2 SFDVKD. The CDR3 sequence: CATSAEGPNTEAFF. As DNA, the CDR3 is TGTGCCACCAGTGCCGAGGGACCGAACACTGAAGCTTTCTTT.

The rearrangement links TRBV30 to TRBJ1-1; D not certain. Between the trimmed V and J ends, which lost 0 bases and 4 bases, there was a span of 15 bases. The CDR3 spans 15 residues. In germline, CDR1 is GTSNPN, CDR2 SVGIG (reference sequence). The CDR3 region is CAWSVRGVPGTEAFF. The DNA of the CDR3 is TGTGCCTGGAGTGTACGCGGGGTTCCAGGCACTGAAGCTTTCTTT.

The chain combines TRBV29-1 with TRBJ1-5; D is unclear. Germline V gene lookup returns CDR1 SQVTM and CDR2 ANQGSEA. CDR3 length equals 13 residues. V shed 6 bases and J shed 0 bases, with 9 bases lying between them. The CDR3 sequence: CSVETDSNQPQHF. The DNA of the CDR3 is TGCAGCGTAGAGACCGATAGCAATCAGCCCCAGCATTTT.

This CDR3 is CASSLVEGTMPNEQYF. The CDR3 region has the DNA TGTGCCAGCAGTTTAGTGGAGGGGACAATGCCTAACGAGCAGTACTTC. The rearrangement links TRBV28 to TRBJ2-7; D tentatively reads TRBD1 or TRBD2 (6 bases each). V dropped 2 bases and J dropped 5 bases, with 19 bases sitting between them. CDR3 length: 16 residues. Germline loops: CDR1 MDHEN, CDR2 SYDVKM.

The count of this clone is one. The chain joins TRBV12-3 or TRBV12-4 to TRBJ2-7, with 9 nucleotides matching TRBD1. V was clipped by 2 bases and J by 6 bases; unmatched bases: 2. The CDR3 has 13 residues. CDR3 amino acids: CASSLRQGGEQYF. CDR3 DNA sequence: TGTGCCAGCAGTTTAAGACAGGGGGGCGAGCAGTACTTC.

V usage is TRBV7-2 and J usage is TRBJ2-1, with D unclear. The length of the CDR3 is 15 residues. The V end was cut by 3 bases, the J end by 7 bases, with 16 bases between. Germline-derived CDR1 and CDR2 are SGHTA and FQGNSA. The CDR3: CASSFRRNVGNEQFF. The DNA for the CDR3 is TGTGCCAGCAGCTTCCGTAGGAATGTCGGGAATGAGCAGTTCTTC.

The CDR3 is CASSIGEGESYGYTF. For the CDR3, the DNA is TGTGCCAGTAGTATAGGAGAAGGGGAGAGCTATGGCTACACCTTC. V and J are TRBV19 and TRBJ1-2; maybe TRBD1 (5 bases). The germline V and J ends were trimmed by 1 base and 4 bases, with 13 bases remaining between them. The CDR3 extends over 15 amino acids. CDR1 is LNHDA, CDR2 SQIVND, per germline (reference sequence).

The V and J genes are TRBV28 and TRBJ1-5; D is ambiguous. V lost 7 bases to trimming and J lost 2 bases, with 12 bases between them. Germline V gene sequence: CDR1 MDHEN, CDR2 SYDVKM. This CDR3 has 14 residues. DNA for the CDR3: TGTGCCAGCAACCTAGCCTTACGCAATCAGCCCCAGCATTTT. This sequence encodes CASNLALRNQPQHF. Full variable domain (outside the CDR3, taken from reference TRBV28 and TRBJ1-5): DVKVTQSSRYLVKRTGEKVFLECVQDMDHENMFWYRQDPGLGLRLIYFSYDVKMKEKGDIPEGYSVSREKKERFSLILESASTNQTSMYLCASNLALRNQPQHFGDGTRLSIL.

This chain joins TRBV6-5 and TRBJ2-7; 7 positions match TRBD2. CDR1 MNHEY and CDR2 SVGAGI come from the germline V gene. Trimming took 8 bases from V and 1 from J; bases not matched to a gene: 8. The CDR3 length is 14 residues. The DNA for the CDR3 is TGTGCCAGCCAACCCGGGGGGAGATCCTACGAGCAGTACTTC. It yields the protein CASQPGGRSYEQYF.

This chain connects TRBV9 to TRBJ2-2, with TRBD2 identical over 7 bases. Germline-derived CDR1 and CDR2 are SGDLS and YYNGEE. The length of the CDR3 is 17 residues. With V trimmed by 2 bases and J by 4 bases, 11 bases remained unmatched. CDR3 loop: CASSVGEGVSSTGELFF. The CDR3 DNA reads TGTGCCAGCAGCGTGGGGGAGGGAGTTTCGAGCACCGGGGAGCTGTTTTTT.

The chain has TRBV30 and TRBJ1-5; D ambiguous. The CDR3 runs 14 residues. Germline V gene lookup returns CDR1 GTSNPN and CDR2 SVGIG (reference sequence). The germline V and J ends were trimmed by 0 bases and 11 bases, with 17 bases remaining between them. The CDR3 DNA follows: TGTGCCTGGAGTGTCTCGATGCTGTCGACAACCCAGCATTTT. Translating gives CAWSVSMLSTTQHF.

The chain uses TRBV5-1 and TRBJ2-1; no clear D. The CDR3 covers 15 residues. V lost 0 bases, J lost 2 bases, and 9 bases lay in between. Per the germline V gene, CDR1 is SGHRS and CDR2 is YFSETQ. The CDR3 reads CASSLGLQAYNEQFF. DNA for the CDR3: TGCGCCAGCAGCTTGGGACTGCAGGCCTACAATGAGCAGTTCTTC.

The rearrangement joins TRBV10-3 to TRBJ2-7; the match to TRBD2 covers 10 bases. CDR1 and CDR2 (germline): ENHRY, SYGVKD. The CDR3 extends over 14 amino acids. V was clipped by 4 bases and J by 4 bases; unmatched bases: 4. CDR3 protein: CAISVAGGRYEQYF. In nucleotides, the CDR3 is TGTGCCATCAGTGTAGCGGGGGGCCGGTACGAGCAGTACTTC.

The sample holds one count of this clone. The genes are TRBV9 and TRBJ2-3; D not certain. V lost 4 bases and J 3 bases, leaving 9 bases between the germline ends. CDR3 length: 13 residues. Germline lookup yields CDR1 SGDLS and CDR2 YYNGEE. The CDR3 sequence: CASSPEGTDTQYF. The CDR3 DNA follows: TGTGCCAGCAGCCCCGAAGGGACAGATACGCAGTATTTT. Full variable domain (outside the CDR3, taken from reference TRBV9 and TRBJ2-3): DSGVTQTPKHLITATGQRVTLRCSPRSGDLSVYWYQQSLDQGLQFLIQYYNGEERAKGNILERFSAQQFPDLHSELNLSSLELGDSALYFCASSPEGTDTQYFGPGTRLTVL.

This chain connects TRBV19 to TRBJ2-1; D remains unclear. The CDR3 runs 13 residues. Germline values: CDR1 LNHDA, CDR2 SQIVND (reference sequence). V was trimmed by 2 bases and J by 9 bases, leaving 11 bases between them. The CDR3 nucleotides are TGTGCCAGTAGTATACACCTCCGCCGTGAGCAGTTCTTC. Amino acids: CASSIHLRREQFF.

V and J are TRBV7-2 and TRBJ2-7; D perhaps matches TRBD2 (5 bases). This CDR3 contains 14 residues. Germline V gives CDR1 SGHTA, CDR2 FQGNSA. V lost 1 base and J lost 4, with 11 bases in between. The CDR3 protein is CASSLVGVGYEQYF. The CDR3 nucleotides are TGTGCCAGCAGCTTAGTCGGGGTTGGGTACGAGCAGTACTTC.

V gene TRBV27 combines with J gene TRBJ1-1; D is uncertain. The CDR3 spans 15 residues. Trimming stripped 2 bases from V and 0 bases from J, with 10 bases between. The germline gives CDR1 MNHEY, CDR2 SMNVEV (reference sequence). CDR3 residues: CASSLGYQMNTEAFF. As DNA, the CDR3 is TGTGCCAGCAGTTTAGGTTATCAAATGAACACTGAAGCTTTCTTT.

The V and J genes are TRBV5-4 and TRBJ2-3, with 12 bases fitting TRBD2. The CDR3 has 18 residues. J was trimmed by 6 bases and V by 4 bases; bases with no gene match: 15. The V gene's germline CDR1 is SGHNT and CDR2 YYREEE (reference sequence). The CDR3 here is CASSGASGGAVLADTQYF. CDR3 DNA sequence: TGTGCCAGCAGCGGGGCTAGCGGGGGGGCCGTTCTAGCTGATACGCAGTATTTT.

The chain links TRBV7-6 to TRBJ2-1, with a possible D match to TRBD2 (6 bases). In germline, CDR1 is SGHVS, CDR2 FNYEAQ. The CDR3 runs 17 residues. V lost 0 bases, J lost 6 bases, and 18 bases lay in between. The chain's CDR3 is CASSLARGATAGNEQFF. CDR3 DNA sequence: TGTGCCAGCAGCTTAGCTCGAGGGGCCACAGCGGGCAATGAGCAGTTCTTC.

The chain joins TRBV27 to TRBJ1-2, with D perhaps matching TRBD1 (6 bases). From germline, CDR1 is MNHEY and CDR2 SMNVEV (reference sequence). V was pared by 5 bases and J by 4 bases, with 14 bases between. This CDR3 has 14 amino acids. The CDR3: CASSVLGGSYGYTF. CDR3 DNA: TGTGCCAGCAGTGTCCTAGGGGGGTCCTATGGCTACACCTTC.

J is TRBJ1-1 and V is TRBV25-1; D may be TRBD1 (5 bases). Germline assignment: CDR1 MGHDK and CDR2 SYGVNS. This CDR3 is built from 12 residues. Deletions cut 3 bases from V and 8 bases from J, with 10 bases between. CDR3 sequence: CASSDLWTEAFF. CDR3 coding DNA: TGTGCCAGCAGTGACCTCTGGACAGAAGCTTTCTTT.

This clone was picked up a small number of times. The chain combines TRBV25-1 with TRBJ1-1; no reliable D call. V was trimmed by 2 bases and J by 11 bases, leaving 15 bases between them. CDR1 and CDR2 from the germline V gene are MGHDK and SYGVNS. The CDR3 is 13 amino acids. The CDR3 spells CASSEDTALFAFF. CDR3 DNA sequence: TGTGCCAGCAGTGAAGACACCGCTCTCTTCGCTTTCTTT.

The V call is TRBV7-3, the J call TRBJ2-7, with TRBD1 identical over 11 bases. With 5 bases clipped from V and 7 bases from J, the junction kept 13 bases outside the gene matches. CDR1 is SGHTA, CDR2 FQGTGA, per germline. This CDR3 contains 16 residues. CDR3 coding DNA: TGTGCCAGCAGCCCGTACGCAGGGACAGGGGGTCAAGAGCAGTACTTC. Protein: CASSPYAGTGGQEQYF. The full variable domain, completed using reference TRBV7-3 and TRBJ2-7, is GAGVSQTPSNKVTEKGKYVELRCDPISGHTALYWYRQSLGQGPEFLIYFQGTGAADDSGLPNDRFFAVRPEGSVSTLKIQRTERGDSAVYLCASSPYAGTGGQEQYFGPGTRLTVT.

The rearrangement uses TRBV6-5 and TRBJ1-1, with D unclear. Trimming cost V 7 bases and J 3 bases, with 12 bases left between them. The CDR3 is 13 residues long. From germline, CDR1 is MNHEY and CDR2 SVGAGI. The CDR3 region has the DNA TGTGCCAGCATGTTAGACACATACACTGAAGCTTTCTTT. Translating gives CASMLDTYTEAFF.

V and J are TRBV7-3 and TRBJ2-1; TRBD2 might be the D (5 bases). Trimming shortened V by 4 bases and J by 9 bases, and 13 bases separated the two germline ends. The CDR3 runs 13 residues. Germline loops: CDR1 SGHTA, CDR2 FQGTGA. CDR3 in amino acids: CASSSRTEGEQFF. CDR3 coding DNA: TGTGCCAGCAGCTCCCGGACTGAAGGTGAGCAGTTCTTC.

This clone was detected only once. J is TRBJ2-3 and V is TRBV5-1; D unresolved. Germline V gives CDR1 SGHRS, CDR2 YFSETQ. V was pared by 4 bases and J by 2 bases, with 11 bases between. This CDR3 region has 14 residues. The CDR3 coding sequence is TGCGCCAGCAGCAAATCAGTACCCACAGATACGCAGTATTTT. It encodes CASSKSVPTDTQYF.

The chain links TRBV5-4 to TRBJ1-6; no reliable D call. The CDR3 extends over 18 amino acids. Germline CDR1 SGHNT, CDR2 YYREEE (reference sequence). V lost 0 bases, J lost 0 bases, and 13 bases lay in between. The CDR3 is CASSLGSYPSSYNSPLHF. The CDR3 DNA sequence: TGTGCCAGCAGCTTGGGGTCATATCCTTCCTCCTATAATTCACCCCTCCACTTT.